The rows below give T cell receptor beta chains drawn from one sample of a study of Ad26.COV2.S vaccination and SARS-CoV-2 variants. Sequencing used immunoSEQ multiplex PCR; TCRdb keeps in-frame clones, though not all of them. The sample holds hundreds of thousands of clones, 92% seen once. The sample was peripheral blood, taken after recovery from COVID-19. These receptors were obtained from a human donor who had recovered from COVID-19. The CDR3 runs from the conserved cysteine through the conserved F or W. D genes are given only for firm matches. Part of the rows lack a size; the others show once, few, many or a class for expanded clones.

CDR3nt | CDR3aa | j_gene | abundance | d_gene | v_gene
TGCAGCGTTTTTAATAATCCGACTGAAGCTTTCTTT | CSVFNNPTEAFF | TRBJ1-1 | . | . | TRBV29-1
TGCGCCAGCAGCCAAAGCCGTGGACAGGGTAGATCACCCCTCCACTTT | CASSQSRGQGRSPLHF | TRBJ1-6 | . | TRBD1 | TRBV4-1
TGCAGTGCTAGTAGGGGGACTGAAGCTTTCTTT | CSASRGTEAFF | TRBJ1-1 | . | . | TRBV20-1
TGCAGCGTTGAAGGGGGAACCAAAAACATTCAGTACTTC | CSVEGGTKNIQYF | TRBJ2-4 | . | . | TRBV29-1
TGCGCCAGCAGCCCCATTGGATCACCCCTCCACTTT | CASSPIGSPLHF | TRBJ1-6 | . | . | TRBV4-1
TGTGCCAGCAGCTTAGGAGAGGAAATAGGTGGCTACACCTTC | CASSLGEEIGGYTF | TRBJ1-2 | . | . | TRBV7-6
TGTGCCAGCAGTAGGGCGGGGTCTGGGGCCAACGTCCTGACTTTC | CASSRAGSGANVLTF | TRBJ2-6 | . | . | TRBV9
TGCGCCAGCAGGGAACATGCCCCACGGAACCCTAGCAATCAGCCCCAGCATTTT | CASREHAPRNPSNQPQHF | TRBJ1-5 | . | . | TRBV23-1
TGTGCCAGCAGTTTTACGAGTATGAATTACGAGCAGTACTTC | CASSFTSMNYEQYF | TRBJ2-7 | . | . | TRBV6-5
TGCGCCAGCAGCGAGAGGGCAACCGAGACCCAGTACTTC | CASSERATETQYF | TRBJ2-5 | . | . | TRBV10-1
TGTGCCGCCTTGGTGTCCGGGGAGCTGTTTTTT | CAALVSGELFF | TRBJ2-2 | few | . | TRBV7-2
TGTGCCAGCACCCCGTTGGGCTGGAACACTGAAGCTTTCTTT | CASTPLGWNTEAFF | TRBJ1-1 | . | . | TRBV3-1/TRBV3-2
TGTGCCAGCAGTACACCGGGACTAGCTGGTCACGAGCAGTACTTC | CASSTPGLAGHEQYF | TRBJ2-7 | . | TRBD2 | TRBV6-6
TGTGCCAGTCGTAGGCGGGGGGTCGACACCGGGGAGCTGTTTTTT | CASRRRGVDTGELFF | TRBJ2-2 | . | TRBD2 | TRBV19
TGCGCCAGCAGCCAAGAGGTCCCAGGGGGCAGTTCGCACACCGGGGAGCTGTTTTTT | CASSQEVPGGSSHTGELFF | TRBJ2-2 | . | TRBD1 | TRBV4-1
TGCGCCAGCAGCTCCTCAGGGGGCAGCAATCAGCCCCAGCATTTT | CASSSSGGSNQPQHF | TRBJ1-5 | . | TRBD1 | TRBV5-1
TGTGCCAGTAGACCGGGACTGAACTATGGCTACACCTTC | CASRPGLNYGYTF | TRBJ1-2 | few | . | TRBV19
TGTGCCAGCGGCCAGCGCATGAACACTGAAGCTTTCTTT | CASGQRMNTEAFF | TRBJ1-1 | . | . | TRBV3-1/TRBV3-2
TGCAGCGTTGGGAGGACGAACACTGAAGCTTTCTTT | CSVGRTNTEAFF | TRBJ1-1 | . | . | TRBV29-1
TGTGCCAGCAGTGAACAGGGCGAAAACATTCAGTACTTC | CASSEQGENIQYF | TRBJ2-4 | . | . | TRBV6-1
TGTGCCACCAGCAGAGCACACAGTCGGCGACGCGAGCAGTACTTC | CATSRAHSRRREQYF | TRBJ2-7 | . | . | TRBV15
TGTGCCAGCAGTCGGGACGGTTCCTACAATGAGCAGTTCTTC | CASSRDGSYNEQFF | TRBJ2-1 | . | . | TRBV6-2/TRBV6-3
TGTGCCAGCAATGCCCAGCAGACCTTAGGGTATGGCTACACCTTC | CASNAQQTLGYGYTF | TRBJ1-2 | . | . | TRBV6-5
TGCGCCAGCAGCCAAGTAGGGGACGGCCACACAGATACGCAGTATTTT | CASSQVGDGHTDTQYF | TRBJ2-3 | . | . | TRBV4-1
TGTGCCAGCAGCACCTGGGAGGGGGATACGCAGTATTTT | CASSTWEGDTQYF | TRBJ2-3 | . | TRBD2 | TRBV9
TGTGCCAGCATCCAAGACCAGGCTAGCACAGATACGCAGTATTTT | CASIQDQASTDTQYF | TRBJ2-3 | . | . | TRBV27
TGTGCCAGCAGCTCAGAGCAGCGGGGAGAGCAGTTCTTC | CASSSEQRGEQFF | TRBJ2-1 | . | TRBD2 | TRBV9
TGTGCCAGCAGCTTGGGGTGGCTTGAAGAGACCCAGTACTTC | CASSLGWLEETQYF | TRBJ2-5 | . | . | TRBV5-5
TGTGCCAGCAGCTTAGTTGGTCAGCCCCAGCATTTT | CASSLVGQPQHF | TRBJ1-5 | . | . | TRBV7-2
TGCGCCAGCAGCCGTAGGTGTGCAGGGGGGGCCCCTAAGGATCAGCCCCAGCATTTT | CASSRRCAGGAPKDQPQHF | TRBJ1-5 | . | TRBD1 | TRBV4-3
TGTGCCACCAGCAGTCACAGGAGCTCTGGAAACACCATATATTTT | CATSSHRSSGNTIYF | TRBJ1-3 | . | . | TRBV15
TGTGCCAGCAGCTCAGCCCCTCAGGGGACAATAGGGGCCCAGTACTTC | CASSSAPQGTIGAQYF | TRBJ2-5 | . | . | TRBV7-3
TGTGCCGGCATAGCGGGTAATGAGCAGTTCTTC | CAGIAGNEQFF | TRBJ2-1 | . | TRBD2 | TRBV6-5
TGTGCCAGCAGGTCCCAGGGCTTGGGGGGCTACACCTTC | CASRSQGLGGYTF | TRBJ1-2 | once | . | TRBV6-5
TGTGCCAGCAGCTTAACCGCTAGCGGGGGGACCGGGGAGCTGTTTTTT | CASSLTASGGTGELFF | TRBJ2-2 | . | TRBD2 | TRBV7-3
TGTGCCAGCAGTTACGGGCTAGCGGGGATGGAGACCCAGTACTTC | CASSYGLAGMETQYF | TRBJ2-5 | . | TRBD2 | TRBV6-6
TGTGCCAGCAGTTCCCTTGGGGGGGCAACTGAAGCTTTCTTT | CASSSLGGATEAFF | TRBJ1-1 | . | . | TRBV6-5
TGTGCCAGCAGCTTAGGTGGCGGGGAGACCCAGTACTTC | CASSLGGGETQYF | TRBJ2-5 | . | . | TRBV7-9
TGTGCCACCATAGGGGTTGGCCCGGGTGTCACTGAAGCTTTCTTT | CATIGVGPGVTEAFF | TRBJ1-1 | . | . | TRBV27
TGCGCCAGCAGCTGGACCGGGACGGAAAACAATGAAGCTTTCTTT | CASSWTGTENNEAFF | TRBJ1-1 | . | . | TRBV5-1
TGTGCCAGCAGCCAATGGGACAGGCCCTATGGCTACACCTTC | CASSQWDRPYGYTF | TRBJ1-2 | . | TRBD1 | TRBV3-1/TRBV3-2
TGCGCCAGCAGTTATCAGGGGGCGGGCTACGAGCAGTACTTC | CASSYQGAGYEQYF | TRBJ2-7 | . | TRBD1 | TRBV5-1